These 14 T cell receptor beta chains were all obtained from the same sample, sequenced in a study of T-cell reconstitution after alpha-beta-depleted transplantation in children. A library of TCRbeta sequences, prepared with unique molecular identifiers, was generated. TCRdb recomputed calls from the PCR reads with MiXCR, one row per CDR3 protein. The table lists hundreds of thousands of distinct CDR3 sequences, approximately 17% of them singletons, with around 0.96% in the top ten. Sequenced here: PBMCs from the stem cell graft donor, sampled from the stem cell graft. All receptors come from a human donor who donated a stem cell graft to a child with acute myeloid leukemia.

The chain combines TRBV7-9 with TRBJ1-1, with D possibly matching TRBD1 (5 bases). Deletions cut 5 bases from V and 1 base from J, with 17 bases between. Germline V gives CDR1 SEHNR, CDR2 FQNEAQ (reference sequence). The CDR3 consists of 16 residues. CDR3 protein: CASSQRGGGGNTEAFF. Here the CDR3 DNA reads TGTGCCAGCAGCCAACGGGGTGGTGGGGGGAACACTGAAGCTTTCTTT.

This clonotype has just a few counts. V is TRBV28 and J is TRBJ2-1, with D perhaps matching TRBD1 (5 bases). The CDR3 loop spans 13 amino acids. The ends were cut back, 5 bases at V and 5 bases at J, with 10 bases in the middle. Germline V gene lookup returns CDR1 MDHEN and CDR2 SYDVKM. The CDR3 region is CASSQTVHNEQFF. CDR3 nucleotides: TGTGCCAGCAGTCAGACAGTCCACAATGAGCAGTTCTTC.

In this sample, this clonotype turned up many times. The V gene is TRBV6-1, the J gene TRBJ2-7, with a possible D match to TRBD1 (6 bases). The V gene's germline CDR1 is MNHNS and CDR2 SASEGT. Trimming left V 4 bases short and J 0 bases short, with 7 bases between. The CDR3 length is 13 residues. The CDR3 here is CASSGGRSYEQYF. The CDR3 bases are TGTGCCAGCAGTGGGGGGCGCTCCTACGAGCAGTACTTC.

This clonotype was seen repeatedly, ten times or more. The chain links TRBV20-1 to TRBJ1-4, with TRBD1 identical over 10 bases. The germline gives CDR1 DFQATT, CDR2 SNEGSKA (reference sequence). V was clipped by 0 bases and J by 6 bases; unmatched bases: 4. The length of the CDR3 is 15 residues. The CDR3 DNA follows: TGCAGTGCTAGAGATGGGGGGACAGGGGATGAAAAACTGTTTTTT. Translated, it gives CSARDGGTGDEKLFF.

In its sample, this clonotype was seen many times. This chain uses TRBV20-1 with TRBJ1-4; D possibly corresponds to TRBD1 (5 bases). Trimming shortened V by 5 bases and J by 6 bases, and 16 bases separated the two germline ends. Germline lookup yields CDR1 DFQATT and CDR2 SNEGSKA (reference sequence). CDR3 length: 14 amino acids. CDR3 in amino acids: CSALPGGVHEKLFF. CDR3 coding DNA: TGCAGTGCTCTTCCCGGGGGGGTGCATGAAAAACTGTTTTTT.

In this sample, this clonotype turned up many times. This chain uses TRBV7-2 with TRBJ2-1, with 8 bases that match TRBD2. The V gene end was trimmed by 5 bases and the J gene end by 2 bases; junction bases not matched to a gene: 5. The CDR3 is 15 residues long. CDR1 and CDR2 (germline): SGHTA, FQGNSA. CDR3 sequence: CASSQRGGAYNEQFF. The CDR3 DNA is TGTGCCAGCAGCCAACGGGGGGGCGCCTACAATGAGCAGTTCTTC.

Turning to this clonotype: A read error may explain this, as a much larger clone is one base away. The CDR3 end shows no conserved phenylalanine or tryptophan, and so a read error is likely. V and J are TRBV29-1 and TRBJ2-1; no clear D. This CDR3 region has 13 residues. Germline CDR1 reads SQVTM; CDR2 reads ANQGSEA. Trimming removed 7 bases from V and 1 base from J, with 11 bases in between. The CDR3 nucleotides are TGCAGCGCCCGATTAGAGTCCTACAATGAGCAGTTCTTA. The encoded protein is CSARLESYNEQFL.

This clonotype was counted at least ten times. The genes are TRBV10-2 and TRBJ2-7; no clear D. The CDR3 is 11 residues long. Germline V gives CDR1 WSHSY, CDR2 SAAADI. Trimming removed 2 bases from V and 5 bases from J, with 4 bases in between. The chain's CDR3 is CASSEGDEQYV. In DNA form, the CDR3 reads TGCGCCAGCAGTGAGGGGGACGAGCAGTACGTC.

In regard to this clonotype: The junction does not match germline at one end; this may be a read error. The V gene is TRBV28, the J gene TRBJ1-5; D is ambiguous. Germline V gives CDR1 MDHEN, CDR2 SYDVKM. The CDR3 is 17 residues long. DNA of the CDR3: TGTGCCAGCAGCTTATGGCGAACAGAGTTTAGCAATCAGCCCCAGCATTTT. Translated: CASSLWRTEFSNQPQHF.

This clonotype came up many times. The chain joins TRBV24-1 to TRBJ2-1; 13 bases fit TRBD2. The CDR3 covers 19 residues. After removal of 4 bases from V and 4 bases from J, the junction contained 12 bases not matched to a gene. Germline CDR1 is KGHDR and CDR2 is SFDVKD. The DNA of the CDR3 is TGTGCCACCAGTGACCGCCGCACTAGCGGGGGGGATCTTTACAATGAGCAGTTCTTC. This encodes CATSDRRTSGGDLYNEQFF.

As concerns this clonotype: This may come from a read error, since a much larger clone is one base off. The gene calls are TRBV7-9 and TRBJ1-5, with D perhaps TRBD1 (6 bases). This CDR3 spans 12 amino acids. Germline V gives CDR1 SEHNR, CDR2 FQNEAQ (reference sequence). V gave up 5 bases and J gave up 5 bases, with 7 bases separating them. CDR3 loop: CASSEGDQPQHF. The CDR3 DNA is TGTGCCAGCAGCGAGGGGGATCAGCCCCAGCATTTT.

In its sample, this clonotype was seen a few times. This CDR3 is CANGPNTGELFF. The CDR3 nucleotides are TGCGCCAATGGGCCTAACACCGGGGAGCTGTTTTTT. This rearrangement joins TRBV10-2 to TRBJ2-2; no clear D gene. The CDR3 consists of 12 residues. V gave up 10 bases and J gave up 2 bases, with 8 bases separating them. Germline values: CDR1 WSHSY, CDR2 SAAADI.

The chain recombines TRBV6-2 or TRBV6-3 with TRBJ2-7; no clear D gene. The CDR3 is made up of 13 amino acids. Germline-derived CDR1 and CDR2 are MNHEY and SVGEGT. V lost 6 bases and J 2 bases, leaving 11 bases between the germline ends. CDR3 coding DNA: TGTGCCAGCAGCCCGACGGAGACCTACGAGCAGTACGTC. It is translated as CASSPTETYEQYV.

The V gene is TRBV7-9, the J gene TRBJ2-3; D is ambiguous. Germline CDR1 SEHNR, CDR2 FQNEAQ (reference sequence). This CDR3 contains 13 residues. Trimming removed 4 bases at V and 5 bases at J, with 10 bases between. This chain's CDR3 is CASSSWTGDTQYF. The CDR3 nucleotides read TGTGCCAGCAGCTCTTGGACGGGAGATACGCAGTATTTT.